This TCR beta chain stems from a study of blood T cell repertoires in COVID-19. About the study: Nucleic acid was either cDNA or gDNA, and it came from T cells, B-cell-depleted T cells, or PBMCs.

CDR1 SGDLS and CDR2 YYNGEE come from the germline V gene. The CDR3 has 14 amino acids. V shed 4 bases and J shed 2 bases, with 10 bases lying between them. In the authors' methods: How many nucleated cells were present was estimated from reference gene primer amplification. TCRdb's copy holds only in-frame clones and misses some; the assay was immunoSEQ multiplex PCR. The V and J calls and the clone size are those of that table, but D and trimming were determined from the DNA. The sample has 400,000 or so clones; around nine tenths are singletons. Source material: peripheral blood. This sequence joins TRBV9 and TRBJ1-5, with D possibly being TRBD1 (6 bases). This sequence was found in a woman in her thirties or forties with COVID-19, enrolled during active disease. DNA for the CDR3: TGTGCCAGCAGCATGGACAGCGGCAATCAGCCCCAGCATTTT. Its translation is CASSMDSGNQPQHF.